This T cell receptor beta chain was found in a study of blood T cell repertoires in COVID-19. Overall study context: Specimens from acute and convalescent COVID-19 originated in the United States, Italy and Spain.

This CDR3 is 14 amino acids long. Germline V lookup: CDR1 SGHRS, CDR2 YFSETQ. Generated by immunoSEQ multiplex PCR, the TCRdb table keeps only in-frame clones and is missing some. The sample consists of approximately 360,000 clones, around 87% of them appearing once. This clone appeared once. The material sequenced was PBMCs or T cells enriched from blood (not recorded which). The origin of this receptor is a man aged 40-49 years in a cohort exposed to, infected with or recovered from COVID-19 (not recorded which). The chain recombines TRBV5-1 with TRBJ2-5, with D possibly being TRBD2 (7 bases). The J call is in doubt because the DNA end fits TRBJ2-7 better. CDR3 amino acids: CASSFGGLTYEQYF. The CDR3 DNA reads TGCGCCAGCAGCTTCGGGGGGCTGACCTACGAGCAGTACTTC.